Presented here are 7 T cell receptor beta chains from one specimen sequenced in a study of T cells in Graves' hyperthyroidism and ophthalmopathy. What was amplified from RNA transcripts were TCR beta CDR3 regions. Carried out on the TCR CDR3, a first-round RT-PCR used the HTBI primer set. TCRdb re-analysed the multiplex PCR reads in MiXCR, keeping a single row per CDR3 protein. The table lists hundreds of thousands of distinct CDR3 sequences, 15% to 19% of them singletons. The sequenced sample was blood. The receptor set was obtained from a young woman with Graves' hyperthyroidism.

The chain employs TRBV29-1 and TRBJ2-6; D might be TRBD2 (5 bases). The CDR3 covers 16 residues. The germline V and J ends were trimmed by 4 bases and 0 bases, with 13 bases remaining between them. CDR1 is SQVTM and CDR2 is ANQGSEA in the germline V gene. CDR3 nucleotide sequence: TGCAGCGTTGCCGAGGGAGCTGTCTCTGGGGCCAACGTCCTGACTTTC. Its translation: CSVAEGAVSGANVLTF.

In this sample, this clonotype turned up many times. This chain links TRBV7-9 with TRBJ1-2, with 7 bases lining up with TRBD1. Unmatched junction bases numbered 9, after V lost 2 bases and J lost 9 bases. The germline V gene has CDR1 SEHNR and CDR2 FQNEAQ (reference sequence). The CDR3 sequence is 14 residues long. CDR3 coding DNA: TGTGCCAGCAGCTTAAGCACAGGGGATCATAGCTACACCTTC. It codes for CASSLSTGDHSYTF. The variable domain in full, completed from reference TRBV7-9 and TRBJ1-2, reads DTGVSQNPRHKITKRGQNVTFRCDPISEHNRLYWYRQTLGQGPEFLTYFQNEAQLEKSRLLSDRFSAERPKGSFSTLEIQRTEQGDSAMYLCASSLSTGDHSYTFGSGTRLTVV.

Remarks on this clonotype: Being one base from a much bigger clone, this may be a read error. V is TRBV7-2 and J is TRBJ2-7; no firm D call. Trimming removed 5 bases from V and 1 base from J, with 9 bases in between. There are 13 residues in the CDR3. The germline V gene has CDR1 SGHTA and CDR2 FQGNSA. The CDR3 DNA reads as TGTGCCAGCAGCCCCGACACATCCTACGAGCAGTACTTC. It specifies CASSPDTSYEQYF. Based on the CDR3 plus reference TRBV7-2 and TRBJ2-7, the full variable domain is GAGVSQSPSNKVTEKGKDVELRCDPISGHTALYWYRQSLGQGLEFLIYFQGNSAPDKSGLPSDRFSAERTGGSVSTLTIQRTQQEDSAVYLCASSPDTSYEQYFGPGTRLTVT.

V is TRBV20-1 and J is TRBJ1-3; maybe TRBD1 (5 bases). Trimming took off 7 bases at V and 3 bases at J, with 13 bases between the two ends. The germline V gene encodes CDR1 DFQATT and CDR2 SNEGSKA (reference sequence). The CDR3 extends over 13 amino acids. The CDR3 nucleotides read TGCAGTGGGCGGGGGAATCGTGGAAACACCATATATTTT. This gives the protein CSGRGNRGNTIYF.

Only a few counts were recorded for this clonotype. The rearrangement joins TRBV28 to TRBJ2-5; 7 bases line up with TRBD2. The CDR3 is 15 amino acids. Trimming cost V 7 bases and J 5 bases; bases outside gene matches: 13. The germline CDR1 and CDR2 sequences are MDHEN and SYDVKM. CDR3 sequence (DNA): TGTGCCAGCATGGGGGGAGGGGCGGTCCGGGAGACCCAGTACTTC. Translated, it gives CASMGGGAVRETQYF.

This clonotype was counted only a few times. The chain employs TRBV20-1 and TRBJ1-2; D is unresolved. Trimming stripped 3 bases from V and 7 bases from J, with 9 bases between. The germline gives CDR1 DFQATT, CDR2 SNEGSKA (reference sequence). The CDR3 has 11 amino acids. The CDR3 coding sequence is TGCAGTGCTAGTCAAGGGTTTGGCTACACCTTC. Amino acid sequence: CSASQGFGYTF.

This clonotype was counted many times. The chain joins TRBV7-9 to TRBJ2-3; 12 positions match TRBD1. This CDR3 has 16 residues. Germline lookup yields CDR1 SEHNR and CDR2 FQNEAQ (reference sequence). V lost 7 bases and J lost 7; bases outside the gene matches: 12. DNA for the CDR3: TGTGCCAGCACACAAAGGTCGGGACAGGGGGCAAATACGCAGTATTTT. Protein product: CASTQRSGQGANTQYF.